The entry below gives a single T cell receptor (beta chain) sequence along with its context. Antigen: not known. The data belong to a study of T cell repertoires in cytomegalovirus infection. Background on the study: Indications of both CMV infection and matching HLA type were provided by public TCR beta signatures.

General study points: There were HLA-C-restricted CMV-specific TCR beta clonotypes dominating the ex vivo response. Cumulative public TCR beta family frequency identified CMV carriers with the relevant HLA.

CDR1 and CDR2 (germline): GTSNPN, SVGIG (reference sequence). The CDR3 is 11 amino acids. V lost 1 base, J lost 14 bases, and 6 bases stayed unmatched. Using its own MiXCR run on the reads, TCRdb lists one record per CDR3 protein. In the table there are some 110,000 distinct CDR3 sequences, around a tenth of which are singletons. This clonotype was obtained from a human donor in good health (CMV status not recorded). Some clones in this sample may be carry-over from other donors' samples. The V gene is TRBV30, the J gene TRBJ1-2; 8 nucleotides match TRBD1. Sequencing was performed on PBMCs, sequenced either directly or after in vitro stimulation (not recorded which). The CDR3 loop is CAWSGGQAETF. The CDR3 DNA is TGTGCCTGGAGTGGGGGACAGGCAGAGACCTTC.